This T cell receptor beta chain originates from a study of T cell changes during pregnancy in multiple sclerosis. Here immunoSEQ multiplex PCR was the method, and the copy in TCRdb shows in-frame clones only, minus some. The table records 57,000 or so clones, roughly 90% of them present only once. V was cut by 5 bases and J by 3 bases, with 13 bases left in between. The V gene's germline CDR1 is SGHTA and CDR2 FQGNSA. This CDR3 is built from 14 residues. The input for sequencing was peripheral blood, taken in the second trimester of pregnancy. The sequence derives from a female donor with multiple sclerosis, enrolled in a pregnancy study. The chain employs TRBV7-2 and TRBJ1-2; D call uncertain. CDR3 sequence (DNA): TGTGCCAGCAGCCCCGCGGGCGGGCACTATGGCTACACCTTC. This translates into CASSPAGGHYGYTF.